This passage covers 21 T cell receptor beta chains from one sample sequenced in a study of T cell responses to AZD1222 COVID-19 vaccine. TCRdb's table, derived via immunoSEQ multiplex PCR, lists solely in-frame clones and lacks some. Of roughly 96,000 clones in the sample, around nine tenths were seen once. This material consisted of peripheral blood, taken on day 0 of AZD1222 vaccination. Receptors originate from an adult in good health.

The chain joins TRBV7-3 to TRBJ2-1, with 9 bases that match TRBD2. The germline V gene encodes CDR1 SGHTA and CDR2 FQGTGA. V was pared by 2 bases and J by 7 bases, with 3 bases of the junction left unmatched. This CDR3 spans 14 amino acids. The CDR3 DNA reads TGTGCCAGCAGCTTAGCGGGAGGGTGGAATGAGCAGTTCTTC. The encoded protein is CASSLAGGWNEQFF.

The chain employs TRBV19 and TRBJ2-1; D uncertain. The V end was cut by 3 bases, the J end by 9 bases, with 6 bases between. Looked up from germline, CDR1 is LNHDA and CDR2 is SQIVND (reference sequence). CDR3 length: 11 residues. CDR3 protein: CASSMAGEQFF. CDR3 in DNA: TGTGCCAGTAGTATGGCTGGTGAGCAGTTCTTC.

The chain carries TRBV24-1 and TRBJ2-1, with TRBD1 matching 8 bases. The CDR3 extends over 15 amino acids. Trimming cost V 3 bases and J 6 bases; bases outside gene matches: 6. Per the germline V gene, CDR1 is KGHDR and CDR2 is SFDVKD. The CDR3, as DNA: TGTGCCACCAGTGATCCGGGACAGGCTGGCAATGAGCAGTTCTTC. Protein sequence: CATSDPGQAGNEQFF.

The chain has TRBV30 and TRBJ2-1; D may be TRBD1 (7 bases). The length of the CDR3 is 19 residues. The germline CDR1 and CDR2 sequences are GTSNPN and SVGIG (reference sequence). The V end was cut by 1 base, the J end by 4 bases, with 26 bases between. This CDR3 is CAWSGGTVIASTQYNEQFF. The DNA of the CDR3 is TGTGCCTGGAGTGGCGGGACAGTCATCGCCTCAACCCAATACAATGAGCAGTTCTTC.

This rearrangement joins TRBV27 to TRBJ1-5; 7 nucleotides agree with TRBD1. The germline V gene has CDR1 MNHEY and CDR2 SMNVEV (reference sequence). The CDR3 loop spans 14 amino acids. V trimming: 5 bases; J trimming: 6 bases; junction bases outside the gene matches: 7. Written as DNA, the CDR3 is TGTGCCAGCAGTGACAGGGCGGGGGCTCAGCCCCAGCATTTT. Encoded protein: CASSDRAGAQPQHF.

The chain joins TRBV7-8 to TRBJ2-3; D may match TRBD1 or TRBD2 (5 bases each). V dropped 5 bases and J dropped 0 bases, with 18 bases sitting between them. The CDR3 sequence is 17 residues long. Germline CDR1 and CDR2: SGHVS and FQNEAQ. The CDR3 DNA is TGTGCCAGCAGCGCAAGGGACCAACCCCGAAGCACAGATACGCAGTATTTT. Translation: CASSARDQPRSTDTQYF.

This chain uses TRBV7-3 with TRBJ2-3; unclear D gene. From germline, CDR1 is SGHTA and CDR2 FQGTGA. The CDR3 loop spans 15 amino acids. V lost 6 bases and J 1 base, leaving 14 bases between the germline ends. CDR3 region: CASSTGVVGTDTQYF. CDR3 coding DNA: TGTGCCAGCAGTACCGGAGTCGTGGGCACAGATACGCAGTATTTT.

The genes are TRBV12-3 or TRBV12-4 and TRBJ1-1; D is uncertain. This CDR3 has 11 amino acids. Trimming shortened V by 7 bases and J by 1 base, and 4 bases separated the two germline ends. CDR3 loop: CASKRNTEAFF. In nucleotides, the CDR3 is TGTGCCAGCAAACGGAACACTGAAGCTTTCTTT.

The chain carries TRBV5-4 and TRBJ1-1; D is uncertain. CDR3 size: 14 residues. Germline lookup yields CDR1 SGHNT and CDR2 YYREEE (reference sequence). The V end lost 3 bases, the J end lost 1 base, and 10 bases lay between the germline ends. This CDR3 is CASSWRAGNTEAFF. CDR3 nucleotides: TGTGCCAGCAGCTGGAGGGCAGGGAACACTGAAGCTTTCTTT.

The gene calls are TRBV5-4 and TRBJ2-1; 14 positions match TRBD2. The trim removed 4 bases at V and 1 base at J, leaving 7 bases unmatched. Germline-derived CDR1 and CDR2 are SGHNT and YYREEE (reference sequence). This CDR3 comprises 18 residues. CDR3 amino acids: CASSMGLAGEWSYNEQFF. The CDR3 DNA is TGTGCCAGCAGCATGGGACTAGCGGGAGAGTGGTCCTACAATGAGCAGTTCTTC.

The CDR3 loop is CASASLPSNSPLHF. Written as DNA, the CDR3 is TGTGCCAGCGCCTCGCTGCCGTCTAATTCACCCCTCCACTTT. This chain connects TRBV28 to TRBJ1-6; no firm D call. In germline, CDR1 is MDHEN, CDR2 SYDVKM. Between the trimmed V and J ends, which lost 8 bases and 6 bases, there was a span of 14 bases. The CDR3 runs 14 residues.

The J gene is TRBJ1-2, the V gene TRBV30, with D perhaps matching TRBD1 (6 bases). Germline V lookup: CDR1 GTSNPN, CDR2 SVGIG (reference sequence). V was pared by 2 bases and J by 10 bases, with 20 bases between. The CDR3 totals 14 residues. The CDR3 reads CAWSRGLGGRDYTF. Here the CDR3 DNA reads TGTGCCTGGAGTCGCGGCCTGGGGGGGCGAGACTACACCTTC. Full variable domain (outside the CDR3, taken from reference TRBV30 and TRBJ1-2): SQTIHQWPATLVQPVGSPLSLECTVEGTSNPNLYWYRQAAGRGLQLLFYSVGIGQISSEVPQNLSASRPQDRQFILSSKKLLLSDSGFYLCAWSRGLGGRDYTFGSGTRLTVV.

This clone came up once. The rearrangement joins TRBV5-6 to TRBJ1-1, with D unresolved. From germline, CDR1 is SGHDT and CDR2 YYEEEE. The CDR3 is 16 amino acids. V lost 3 bases and J lost 0, with 15 bases in between. The DNA of the CDR3 is TGTGCCAGCAGCTCCCTTTCACGGCAGCTGAACACTGAAGCTTTCTTT. It yields the protein CASSSLSRQLNTEAFF.

The DNA of the CDR3 is TGTGCCAGCAGTGACTCGATAGATTACAATGAGCAGTTCTTC. It yields the protein CASSDSIDYNEQFF. The rearrangement uses TRBV6-4 and TRBJ2-1; D remains unclear. This CDR3 comprises 14 residues. CDR1 is MRHNA, CDR2 SNTAGT, per germline. With 0 bases removed from V and 4 bases from J, the gap between germline ends came to 7 bases.

The V gene is TRBV18, the J gene TRBJ1-3; D ambiguous. V was trimmed by 2 bases and J by 4 bases, leaving 3 bases between them. This CDR3 spans 12 amino acids. CDR1 is KGHSH, CDR2 LQKENI, per germline. CDR3 sequence (DNA): TGTGCCAGCTCACCAGAGGGAAACACCATATATTTT. This gives the protein CASSPEGNTIYF.

The chain recombines TRBV18 with TRBJ1-5; 10 bases agree with TRBD1. This CDR3 comprises 15 residues. Germline lookup yields CDR1 KGHSH and CDR2 LQKENI. V lost 4 bases to trimming and J lost 7 bases; unmatched junction nucleotides: 7. The CDR3 reads CASSRDRGLGQPQHF. In DNA, the CDR3 is TGTGCCAGCTCACGGGACAGGGGCCTAGGGCAGCCCCAGCATTTT.

The chain uses TRBV5-4 and TRBJ2-1, with 9 positions matching TRBD2. After removal of 2 bases from V and 5 bases from J, the junction contained 5 bases not matched to a gene. Per the germline V gene, CDR1 is SGHNT and CDR2 is YYREEE (reference sequence). This CDR3 comprises 15 residues. In nucleotides, the CDR3 is TGTGCCAGCAGCTTTAGGCTAGCGGGAAACAATGAGCAGTTCTTC. This translates into CASSFRLAGNNEQFF.

The chain is built from TRBV6-5 and TRBJ2-7; a weak D match, TRBD2 (5 bases). This CDR3 spans 13 amino acids. Germline-derived CDR1 and CDR2 are MNHEY and SVGAGI. V lost 0 bases and J lost 6, with 9 bases in between. CDR3 sequence: CASSYSSGLEQYF. CDR3 DNA: TGTGCCAGCAGTTACTCCAGCGGTCTCGAGCAGTACTTC.

The chain carries TRBV3-1 (or the pseudogene TRBV3-2) and TRBJ2-5; weak D call: TRBD1 (5 bases). CDR3 size: 14 residues. Trimming took 3 bases from V and 1 from J, leaving 9 bases between them. CDR1 is LGHDT and CDR2 is YNNKEL in the germline V gene (reference sequence). The CDR3 coding sequence is TGTGCCAGCAGCCATTCAGGGATCCAAGAGACCCAGTACTTC. This translates into CASSHSGIQETQYF.

The chain uses TRBV21-1 and TRBJ2-7; TRBD1, the table's D call, was not compared with the DNA. TRBV21-1 is a recognized pseudogene. The CDR3 consists of 15 residues. CDR3 bases: TGTGCCAGCAGCAAACCCCGACAGGGAGACTACGAGCAGTACTTC. As protein: CASSKPRQGDYEQYF.

This clone was counted only a few times. This sequence joins TRBV28 and TRBJ2-7; tentatively, D is TRBD1 (6 bases). V lost 5 bases and J 1 base, leaving 18 bases between the germline ends. CDR3 length: 16 residues. Germline assignment: CDR1 MDHEN and CDR2 SYDVKM. DNA for the CDR3: TGTGCCAGCAGTCCACCGACAGGCCCCCCTTCCTACGAGCAGTACTTC. Amino acid sequence: CASSPPTGPPSYEQYF. Full variable domain (outside the CDR3, taken from reference TRBV28 and TRBJ2-7): DVKVTQSSRYLVKRTGEKVFLECVQDMDHENMFWYRQDPGLGLRLIYFSYDVKMKEKGDIPEGYSVSREKKERFSLILESASTNQTSMYLCASSPPTGPPSYEQYFGPGTRLTVT.